This T cell receptor (beta chain) was retrieved from a study of T cells in Graves' hyperthyroidism and ophthalmopathy. Findings and caveats of the study: Blood held most thyroid clonotypes expanded above 0.001 frequency.

Participants, patients aged 18 to 65, had newly diagnosed hyperthyroidism with a duration under 2 months. Diagnostic decisions used clinical symptoms, serum thyroxine and TRAb, thyroid ultrasound and orbital computed tomography. For this clonotype: Its antigen is not identified.

RNA transcripts were the template for amplifying TCR beta CDR3 regions. First-round RT-PCR with HTBI primers amplified the TCR CDR3 region. TCRdb reprocessed the multiplex PCR reads with MiXCR, giving one entry per CDR3 protein. This table holds about 840,000 distinct CDR3 sequences, over 35% found once. CDR1 is SQVTM, CDR2 ANQGSEA, per germline. CDR3 length: 10 amino acids. The V end lost 8 bases, the J end lost 5 bases, and 9 bases lay between the germline ends. The sequence came from a man younger than 35 with Graves' hyperthyroidism. Sequenced sample: blood. The chain is built from TRBV29-1 and TRBJ2-5; D is unclear. CDR3 sequence reads: CSLMIETQYF. The CDR3 nucleotides read TGCAGCTTAATGATCGAGACCCAGTACTTC. The whole variable domain, filled in from reference TRBV29-1 and TRBJ2-5, reads SAVISQKPSRDICQRGTSLTIQCQVDSQVTMMFWYRQQPGQSLTLIATANQGSEATYESGFVIDKFPISRPNLTFSTLTVSNMSPEDSSIYLCSLMIETQYFGPGTRLLVL.